This T cell receptor beta chain came from a study of ipilimumab plus nivolumab after autologous stem cell transplantation. Background on the study: Patients received a median of about five ipilimumab and roughly 8 nivolumab doses.

The CDR3 has 14 amino acids. Germline values: CDR1 SGHAT, CDR2 FQNNGV. The V and J ends lost 5 bases and 10 bases respectively, with 20 bases between them. TCRdb keeps only in-frame clones here, not all; method: immunoSEQ multiplex PCR. The sample holds fewer than 30,000 clones, more than 70% seen once. Regarding this clone: Its antigen is currently unknown.

Study outcomes and limitations: The authors say TCR, Treg and microbiome findings warrant further study.

Checkpoint therapy with ipilimumab 1 mg/kg began 14 to 28 days after transplant. Dosing: nivolumab 3 mg/kg IV, weeks 1, 4, 7, 10, then every two weeks to week 26. Sample: PBMCs, taken in a trial of ipilimumab plus nivolumab as post-transplant consolidation. The TCR comes from a male donor with diffuse large B-cell lymphoma. The genes are TRBV11-2 and TRBJ1-1; tentatively, D is TRBD1 (6 bases). In nucleotides, the CDR3 is TGTGCCAGCAGCACTTACAGGGAGTTTCGTTCAGCTTTCTTT. Translated, it gives CASSTYREFRSAFF. The complete variable domain, with remaining parts taken from reference TRBV11-2 and TRBJ1-1, reads EAGVAQSPRYKIIEKRQSVAFWCNPISGHATLYWYQQILGQGPKLLIQFQNNGVVDDSQLPKDRFSAERLKGVDSTLKIQPAKLEDSAVYLCASSTYREFRSAFFGQGTRLTVV.